This T cell receptor beta chain came from a study of identical twins. The V gene lost 2 bases and the J gene lost 4 bases, with 10 bases spanning the gap. The germline V gene has CDR1 SQVTM and CDR2 ANQGSEA. The CDR3 is made up of 13 amino acids. The table lists this clonotype with many counts. TCRdb used MiXCR to reprocess the 5' RACE reads, holding one entry per CDR3 protein. The top ten hold roughly 2.1% of the sample, which has around 280,000 distinct CDR3 sequences, under 9% seen once. The same specimen was also included in a second study, on yellow fever vaccine responses in identical twins.

The chain uses TRBV29-1 and TRBJ2-3; the D is unclear. The sample consisted of memory (CD45RO+) T cells sorted from blood. The sequence came from a young woman in good health. Here the CDR3 reads CSVEFGVSDTQYF. The CDR3 coding sequence is TGCAGCGTTGAATTTGGGGTGTCAGATACGCAGTATTTT.